This T cell receptor beta chain was captured in a study of blood T cell repertoires in COVID-19. Overall study context: Collection of acute and convalescent COVID-19 samples took place in the United States, Italy and Spain. Sources were T cells, B-cell-depleted T cells, or PBMCs; the material itself was cDNA or gDNA.

Original processing methods: Amplifying reference gene primers gave estimates of nucleated cell counts. TCRdb keeps only in-frame clones here, not all; method: immunoSEQ multiplex PCR. V and J calls and clone size come straight from that table; D and trimming were deduced from the DNA. The sample carries 150,000 to 200,000 clones, 84% recorded once. Sequencing was carried out using peripheral blood. The sequence derives from a woman aged 80 or over with acute or convalescent COVID-19.

CDR3: CASSLESSQPQHF. In DNA, the CDR3 is TGTGCCAGCAGCTTAGAGAGCTCTCAGCCCCAGCATTTT. The genes are TRBV7-2 and TRBJ1-5; D is undetermined. Trimming stripped 1 base from V and 6 bases from J, with 7 bases between. CDR3 length equals 13 residues. Per the germline V gene, CDR1 is SGHTA and CDR2 is FQGNSA.